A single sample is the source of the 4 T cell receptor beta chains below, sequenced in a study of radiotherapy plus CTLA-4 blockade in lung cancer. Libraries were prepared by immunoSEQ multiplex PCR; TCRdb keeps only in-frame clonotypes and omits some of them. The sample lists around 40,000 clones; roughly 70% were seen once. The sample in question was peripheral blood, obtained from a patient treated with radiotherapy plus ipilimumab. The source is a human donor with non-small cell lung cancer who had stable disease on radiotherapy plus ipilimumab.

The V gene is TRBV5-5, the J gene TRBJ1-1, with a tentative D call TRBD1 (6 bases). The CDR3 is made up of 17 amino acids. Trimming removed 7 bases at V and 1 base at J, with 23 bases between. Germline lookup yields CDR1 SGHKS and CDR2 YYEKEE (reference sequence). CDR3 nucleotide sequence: TGTGCCAGCGTCGCCGTGGGGCAGGGGAAGGGGAACACTGAAGCTTTCTTT. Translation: CASVAVGQGKGNTEAFF.

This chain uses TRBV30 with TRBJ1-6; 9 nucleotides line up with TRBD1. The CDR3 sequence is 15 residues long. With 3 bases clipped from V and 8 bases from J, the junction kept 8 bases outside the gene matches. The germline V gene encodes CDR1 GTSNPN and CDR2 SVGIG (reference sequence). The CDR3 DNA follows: TGTGCCTGGAGAAACCGGGACAGGGATTATTCACCCCTCCACTTT. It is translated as CAWRNRDRDYSPLHF.

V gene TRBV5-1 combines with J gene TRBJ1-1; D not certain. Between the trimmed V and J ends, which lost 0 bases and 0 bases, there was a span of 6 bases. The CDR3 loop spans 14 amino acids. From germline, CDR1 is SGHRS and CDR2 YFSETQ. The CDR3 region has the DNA TGCGCCAGCAGCTTGGAACAGATGAACACTGAAGCTTTCTTT. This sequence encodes CASSLEQMNTEAFF.

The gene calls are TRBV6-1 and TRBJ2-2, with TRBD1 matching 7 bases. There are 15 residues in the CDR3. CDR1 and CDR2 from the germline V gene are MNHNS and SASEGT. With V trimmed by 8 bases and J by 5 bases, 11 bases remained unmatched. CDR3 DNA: TGTGCCAGCCGACGACAGGGAGAGTTGACCGGGGAGCTGTTTTTT. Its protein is CASRRQGELTGELFF.